This note documents a single T cell receptor (beta chain) sequence. Those designated as exposed participants met a COVID-19 case within 2 weeks before study entry. Trimming took off 3 bases at V and 3 bases at J, with 13 bases between the two ends. Germline CDR1 is SGHRS and CDR2 is YFSETQ. CDR3 length: 14 residues. Clones were read by immunoSEQ multiplex PCR, and TCRdb kept only the in-frame ones, dropping some. The sample records 260,000 or so clones, roughly 85% being singletons. This record comes from a study of blood T cell repertoires in COVID-19. Overall study context: Sample material is recorded as cDNA or gDNA derived from T cells, B-cell-depleted T cells, or PBMCs.

The source is a middle-aged woman who had been exposed to COVID-19. Input material: PBMCs or T cells enriched from blood (not recorded which). The genes are TRBV5-1 and TRBJ2-7; possible D gene TRBD2, 5 bases. DNA for the CDR3: TGCGCCAGCAGCTCTAGCAAGCTTATCTACGAGCAGTACTTC. Translated, it gives CASSSSKLIYEQYF.